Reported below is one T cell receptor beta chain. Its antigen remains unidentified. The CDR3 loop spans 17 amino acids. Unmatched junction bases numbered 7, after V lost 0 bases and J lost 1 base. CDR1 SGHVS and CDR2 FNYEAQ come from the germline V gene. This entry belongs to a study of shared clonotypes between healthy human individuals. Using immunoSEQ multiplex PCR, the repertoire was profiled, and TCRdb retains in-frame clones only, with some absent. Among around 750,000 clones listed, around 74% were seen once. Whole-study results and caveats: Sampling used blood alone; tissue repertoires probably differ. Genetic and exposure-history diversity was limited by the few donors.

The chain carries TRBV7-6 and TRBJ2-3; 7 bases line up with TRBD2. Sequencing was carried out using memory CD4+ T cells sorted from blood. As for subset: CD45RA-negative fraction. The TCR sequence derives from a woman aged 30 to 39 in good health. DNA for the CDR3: TGTGCCAGCAGCTTAGCGGGAGGGAAACTGGGCACAGATACGCAGTATTTT. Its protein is CASSLAGGKLGTDTQYF.